This T cell receptor (beta chain) was retrieved from a study of OX40 agonist ivuxolimab in advanced cancers. CDR3 length: 12 amino acids. Germline V gene data show CDR1 as SGHTA and CDR2 as FQGNSA. Deletions cut 3 bases from V and 3 bases from J, with 4 bases between. Assay: immunoSEQ multiplex PCR; the TCRdb copy retains only in-frame clones and omits some. The sample includes 80,000 to 130,000 clones, around nine tenths of them seen just once. The chain combines TRBV7-2 with TRBJ2-3; D is unresolved. The sequencing used CD4+ or CD8+ T cells sorted from blood, collected in a trial of the OX40 agonist ivuxolimab. The receptor was isolated from an adult with an advanced solid tumor such as melanoma, head and neck, liver or kidney cancer. DNA of the CDR3: TGTGCCAGCAGCTTCGGGACAGATACGCAGTATTTT. It is translated as CASSFGTDTQYF. The full variable domain, with the rest looked up from reference TRBV7-2 and TRBJ2-3, is GAGVSQSPSNKVTEKGKDVELRCDPISGHTALYWYRQSLGQGLEFLIYFQGNSAPDKSGLPSDRFSAERTGGSVSTLTIQRTQQEDSAVYLCASSFGTDTQYFGPGTRLTVL.